The clone carrying this T cell receptor (beta chain) was seen at least ten times. Its antigen is not known. TCRdb re-derived calls from the 5' RACE reads in MiXCR, one entry per CDR3 protein. The profile shows approximately 89,000 distinct CDR3 sequences, 3.5% to 5.5% of them singletons. Time point reported: longitudinal time-point 3. V dropped 5 bases and J dropped 0 bases, with 11 bases sitting between them. The CDR3 spans 14 residues. Germline V CDR1 and CDR2: SGHRS, YFSETQ. This entry comes from a study of neurological immune-mediated disorders. Study-wide findings and caveats: HTLV-1-associated myelopathy had the most TCR clonal expansion, whereas multiple sclerosis had the least (lower than in healthy controls).

The specimen was PBMCs. The TCR sequence derives from an older woman with multiple sclerosis. The chain is built from TRBV5-1 and TRBJ1-1, with a tentative D call TRBD1 (5 bases). CDR3 in DNA: TGCGCCAGCAGACAAGGGGTACTGAACACTGAAGCTTTCTTT. Translation gives CASRQGVLNTEAFF.